This T cell receptor (beta chain) was sequenced for a study of beta chain features in type 1 diabetes. Comments on this clone: The same CDR3 is also encoded by other DNA sequences in this sample.

This CDR3 contains 13 residues. V lost 5 bases, J lost 0 bases, and 5 bases lay in between. Germline assignment: CDR1 MDHEN and CDR2 SYDVKM. CD45RO/CCR7/CD25/CD127/CD95/CD27 separated CD4+ naive, central memory, regulatory and stem cell-like memory cells by sorting. The study reverse transcribed the entire isolated RNA, so it sequenced expressed TCRB transcripts. TCRdb keeps only in-frame clones here, not all; method: immunoSEQ multiplex PCR. The sample yields 220,000 or so clones, 55% to 70% seen once. The sequencing input was naive CD4+ T cells from blood. The sequence came from a man aged 25-45 years in good health. This chain uses TRBV28 with TRBJ2-1; D unclear. CDR3 nucleotides: TGTGCCAGCAGTCTGGACTCCTACAATGAGCAGTTCTTC. Its protein product is CASSLDSYNEQFF.